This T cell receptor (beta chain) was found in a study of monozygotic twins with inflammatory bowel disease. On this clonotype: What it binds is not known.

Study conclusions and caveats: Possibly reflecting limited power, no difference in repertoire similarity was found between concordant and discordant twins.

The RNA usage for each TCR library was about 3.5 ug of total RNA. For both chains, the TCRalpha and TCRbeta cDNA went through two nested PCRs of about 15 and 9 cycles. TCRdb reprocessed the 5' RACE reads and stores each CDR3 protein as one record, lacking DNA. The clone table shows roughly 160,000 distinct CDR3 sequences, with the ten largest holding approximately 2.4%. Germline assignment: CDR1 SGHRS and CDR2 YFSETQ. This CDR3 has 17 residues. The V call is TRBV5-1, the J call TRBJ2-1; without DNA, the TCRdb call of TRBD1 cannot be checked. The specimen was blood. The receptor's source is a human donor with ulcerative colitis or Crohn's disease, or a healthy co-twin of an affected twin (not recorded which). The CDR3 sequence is CASSLAPRGSQGNEQFF.